The 21 T cell receptor beta chains below were found in one sample sequenced in a study of human T cells and chemical hapten exposure (dated by TCRdb to about 2021). The time point label, as the study defines it: pre-sensitization, week 0. In light of the paper, this sample's treatment or condition label describes: therapeutic diphenylcyclopropenone sensitization with weekly scalp DPC. The library was generated by RACE. TCRdb shows the sequencer as NextSeq 500. TCRdb reanalyzed the raw reads on its own, using fastp at Q25 for trimming and MiXCR for clone calling, and kept in-frame beta chains. When rows share a CDR3 protein, they turn into one entry using the most common DNA and genes. The sample records approximately 370,000 distinct CDR3 sequences, approximately 5.8% of which are singletons. The ten largest clones represent less than 9% of the sample. Here the sequenced sample was whole blood, taken in connection with sensitization to the hapten diphenylcyclopropenone (DPC). The source is a young woman with alopecia areata. Some clones in this sample may be carry-over from other donors' samples.

V and J are TRBV7-9 and TRBJ1-6; D gene uncertain. Per the germline V gene, CDR1 is SEHNR and CDR2 is FQNEAQ (reference sequence). V was clipped by 6 bases and J by 2 bases, with 17 bases between them. The CDR3 sequence is 17 residues long. The DNA for the CDR3 is TGTGCCAGCAGTCCAAACGGTCGGCAGCCCTATAATTCACCCCTCCACTTT. Its protein product is CASSPNGRQPYNSPLHF.

This clonotype was seen repeatedly, ten times or more. The rearrangement uses TRBV5-5 and TRBJ2-3; D ambiguous. Trimming stripped 4 bases from V and 5 bases from J, with 20 bases between. Germline lookup yields CDR1 SGHKS and CDR2 YYEKEE (reference sequence). The CDR3 is 16 amino acids. CDR3 bases: TGTGCCAGCAGCGGAATGCAGAGTACGGGTCGAGATACGCAGTATTTT. Its protein product is CASSGMQSTGRDTQYF.

There are many counts of this clonotype. The CDR3 DNA follows: TGTGCCAGCAGTGGACAGATCAACACTGAAGCTTTCTTT. This translates into CASSGQINTEAFF. The chain couples TRBV6-2 or TRBV6-3 to TRBJ1-1; a possible D gene is TRBD1 (6 bases). CDR3 length equals 13 residues. V was shortened by 5 bases and J by 2 bases, with 9 bases between the two germline ends. Per the germline V gene, CDR1 is MNHEY and CDR2 is SVGEGT.

The rearrangement links TRBV20-1 to TRBJ2-3, with 10 bases identical to TRBD2. Per the germline V gene, CDR1 is DFQATT and CDR2 is SNEGSKA (reference sequence). With V trimmed by 0 bases and J by 4 bases, 4 bases remained unmatched. This CDR3 is built from 15 residues. The CDR3 DNA sequence: TGCAGTGCTAGAGATAAGCGGGGGGGCGCAGATACGCAGTATTTT. Translated, it gives CSARDKRGGADTQYF.

The chain carries TRBV25-1 and TRBJ2-2; D is perhaps TRBD2 (5 bases). Germline CDR1 and CDR2: MGHDK and SYGVNS. The CDR3 has 16 residues. The germline V and J ends were trimmed by 1 base and 3 bases, with 12 bases remaining between them. The CDR3: CASSELVSGYTGELFF. The DNA of the CDR3 is TGTGCCAGCAGTGAATTAGTATCGGGGTACACCGGGGAGCTGTTTTTT.

This clonotype was seen more than once but under ten times. The chain combines TRBV7-2 with TRBJ1-4; tentative D call: TRBD1 (6 bases). The V end lost 1 base, the J end lost 8 bases, and 14 bases lay between the germline ends. This CDR3 region has 15 residues. CDR1 and CDR2 (germline): SGHTA, FQGNSA. The CDR3 DNA reads TGTGCCAGCAGCTTAGAGGGGGTTACGGGAGAAAAACTGTTTTTT. Protein product: CASSLEGVTGEKLFF. The full variable domain, its missing parts supplied by reference TRBV7-2 and TRBJ1-4, is GAGVSQSPSNKVTEKGKDVELRCDPISGHTALYWYRQSLGQGLEFLIYFQGNSAPDKSGLPSDRFSAERTGGSVSTLTIQRTQQEDSAVYLCASSLEGVTGEKLFFGSGTQLSVL.

The rearrangement joins TRBV12-3 or TRBV12-4 to TRBJ1-4; D is possibly TRBD1 (6 bases). Trimming pared 6 bases from V and 5 bases from J, leaving 22 bases between. The CDR3 extends over 17 amino acids. For the CDR3, the DNA is TGTGCCAGCAGCTACCGAGGAGGGGGAAGCGTCAATGAAAAACTGTTTTTT. Its translation: CASSYRGGGSVNEKLFF.

This clonotype has more than one count but fewer than ten. Here the CDR3 reads CAISESKGRHLRYF. The CDR3 coding sequence is TGTGCCATCAGTGAGTCGAAGGGCAGGCACCTGCGGTACTTC. The chain uses TRBV10-3 and TRBJ2-7; D uncertain. Looked up from germline, CDR1 is ENHRY and CDR2 is SYGVKD. V shed 0 bases and J shed 12 bases, with 18 bases lying between them. The CDR3 has 14 residues.

The genes are TRBV6-2 or TRBV6-3 and TRBJ1-6; the D gene is possibly TRBD1 (6 bases). V lost 6 bases and J 5 bases, leaving 14 bases between the germline ends. The germline gives CDR1 MNHEY, CDR2 SVGEGT. The CDR3 runs to 15 residues. The CDR3 loop is CASSRTVSNNSPLHF. CDR3 sequence (DNA): TGTGCCAGCAGCCGGACAGTATCAAATAATTCACCCCTCCACTTT.

This clonotype was recorded at least ten times. The chain employs TRBV4-2 and TRBJ2-5; a possible D gene is TRBD2 (6 bases). Trimming shortened V by 0 bases and J by 4 bases, and 12 bases separated the two germline ends. This CDR3 has 15 amino acids. Germline V gives CDR1 LGHNA, CDR2 YNFKEQ. CDR3 residues: CASSQDAGGVETQYF. The CDR3 DNA is TGTGCCAGCAGCCAAGATGCTGGCGGGGTAGAGACCCAGTACTTC.

This chain uses TRBV20-1 with TRBJ2-3; 7 bases are a match to TRBD2. Germline CDR1 DFQATT, CDR2 SNEGSKA (reference sequence). This CDR3 comprises 15 residues. V dropped 4 bases and J dropped 2; count of bases not matched to a gene: 9. Here the CDR3 DNA reads TGCAGTGCTAAAAGACTAGCTGTAAACACAGATACGCAGTATTTT. It yields the protein CSAKRLAVNTDTQYF.

This clonotype was seen a handful of times. The chain is built from TRBV6-2 or TRBV6-3 and TRBJ2-1; D is possibly TRBD2 (6 bases). Deletions cut 7 bases from V and 1 base from J, with 14 bases between. Germline CDR1 is MNHEY and CDR2 is SVGEGT. CDR3 length equals 15 residues. CDR3 coding DNA: TGTGCCAGCACCCCGGAGGGGTTTTCCTACAATGAGCAGTTCTTC. It codes for CASTPEGFSYNEQFF.

The chain links TRBV6-5 to TRBJ1-5, with D possibly being TRBD1 (6 bases). Germline CDR1 is MNHEY and CDR2 is SVGAGI. The length of the CDR3 is 15 residues. The V and J ends lost 3 bases and 1 base respectively, with 10 bases between them. Here the CDR3 DNA reads TGTGCCAGCAGTTATGGAGGGGGGAGCAATCAGCCCCAGCATTTT. Protein sequence: CASSYGGGSNQPQHF.

This clonotype was seen ten or more times. This chain joins TRBV4-1 and TRBJ1-1, with D unresolved. V lost 6 bases, J lost 3 bases, and 8 bases lay in between. From germline, CDR1 is MGHRA and CDR2 YSYEKL. This CDR3 spans 12 amino acids. Written as DNA, the CDR3 is TGCGCCAGCAGGGACCTGCACACTGAAGCTTTCTTT. Protein sequence: CASRDLHTEAFF.

The V and J genes are TRBV12-3 or TRBV12-4 and TRBJ1-1; D remains ambiguous. CDR3 length: 13 amino acids. V was trimmed by 3 bases and J by 3 bases, leaving 8 bases between them. The CDR3 is CASSFSVDTEAFF. CDR3 nucleotide sequence: TGTGCCAGCAGTTTTTCGGTGGACACTGAAGCTTTCTTT.

This chain uses TRBV18 with TRBJ2-5; no definite D call. The CDR3 loop spans 12 amino acids. V shed 1 base and J shed 3 bases, with 3 bases lying between them. Germline assignment: CDR1 KGHSH and CDR2 LQKENI. Here the CDR3 reads CASSPQKETQYF. CDR3 coding DNA: TGTGCCAGCTCACCACAGAAAGAGACCCAGTACTTC. Variable domain in full (rest from reference TRBV18 and TRBJ2-5): NAGVMQNPRHLVRRRGQEARLRCSPMKGHSHVYWYRQLPEEGLKFMVYLQKENIIDESGMPKERFSAEFPKEGPSILRIQQVVRGDSAAYFCASSPQKETQYFGPGTRLLVL.

This clonotype showed up just a few times. The genes are TRBV20-1 and TRBJ1-2, with a weak D call TRBD1 (5 bases). The CDR3 extends over 15 amino acids. V was trimmed by 0 bases and J by 2 bases, leaving 13 bases between them. Germline V gene lookup returns CDR1 DFQATT and CDR2 SNEGSKA (reference sequence). CDR3 residues: CSARDPPAGNYGYTF. For the CDR3, the DNA is TGCAGTGCTAGAGATCCCCCCGCAGGGAACTATGGCTACACCTTC.

This clonotype was seen just once. The J gene is TRBJ2-3, the V gene TRBV21-1; the table's D call TRBD2 went unverified against the DNA. TRBV21-1 is recorded as a pseudogene. CDR3 size: 16 residues. The CDR3 DNA reads TGTGCCAGCATCAGGAGGACTAGCGGGGTCACAGATACGCAGTATTTT. Translating it yields CASIRRTSGVTDTQYF.

In its sample, this clonotype is medium-sized. CDR3 nucleotides: TGCGCCAGCACCGGACACCTGAACACTGAAGCTTTCTTT. It codes for CASTGHLNTEAFF. The V call is TRBV10-2, the J call TRBJ1-1; weak D call: TRBD1 (5 bases). Trimming pared 7 bases from V and 0 bases from J, leaving 9 bases between. The CDR3 length is 13 residues. Germline V gives CDR1 WSHSY, CDR2 SAAADI.

This clonotype was observed at least ten times. The gene calls are TRBV12-3 or TRBV12-4 and TRBJ1-5, with 10 positions matching TRBD1. V lost 1 base and J lost 2; bases outside the gene matches: 2. The length of the CDR3 is 16 residues. The CDR3 sequence: CASSLETGGGNQPQHF. CDR3 coding DNA: TGTGCCAGCAGTTTAGAGACAGGGGGCGGCAATCAGCCCCAGCATTTT.

The J gene is TRBJ2-1, the V gene TRBV19, with D perhaps TRBD2 (6 bases). Trimming stripped 3 bases from V and 2 bases from J, with 8 bases between. The CDR3 is 14 amino acids. Germline V gene lookup returns CDR1 LNHDA and CDR2 SQIVND (reference sequence). The CDR3 sequence is CASSMGGAYNEQFF. The CDR3 nucleotides are TGTGCCAGTAGTATGGGCGGGGCCTACAATGAGCAGTTCTTC.